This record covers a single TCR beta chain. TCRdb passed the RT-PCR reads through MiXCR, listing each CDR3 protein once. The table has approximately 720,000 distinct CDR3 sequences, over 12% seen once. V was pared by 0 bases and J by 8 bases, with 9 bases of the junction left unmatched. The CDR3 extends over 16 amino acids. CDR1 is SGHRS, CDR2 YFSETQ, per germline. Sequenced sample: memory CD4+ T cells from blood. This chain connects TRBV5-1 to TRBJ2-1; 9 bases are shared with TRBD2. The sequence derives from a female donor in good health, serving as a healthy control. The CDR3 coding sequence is TGCGCCAGCAGCTTGGCGGCGGGAGGGCCCGTCGATGAGCAGTTCTTC. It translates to CASSLAAGGPVDEQFF.